The 16 T cell receptor beta chains presented below share a single source sample, sequenced in a study of a mutant IDH1 vaccine in newly diagnosed glioma (TCRdb year 2021). These receptors are not linked to any known antigen. The sample's time point label is to be understood as: week 11, during vaccination. Every vaccine dose consisted of 300 ug of a 20-mer mutant IDH1 peptide in Montanide, administered subcutaneously together with topical imiquimod. Libraries were built with the immunoSEQ multiplex PCR assay. This is the immuneACCESS table as TCRdb keeps it, with only in-frame sequences that have V and J called. A part of the clones is gone; compared with another copy, unresolved V genes explain less than half, and the rest is unexplained. The sample has about 40,000 clones on record, about 83% of them singletons. In total, the top ten clones hold 2% to 2.5% of the sample. This sample comprised PBMCs, obtained from a glioma patient whose treatment included an IDH1 peptide vaccine. The receptors derive from a man aged 40-55 years with glioma.

This clone was seen just once. V gene TRBV4-3 combines with J gene TRBJ2-1; D is undetermined. Germline values: CDR1 LGHNA, CDR2 YSLEER. The length of the CDR3 is 15 residues. V lost 1 base and J 0 bases, leaving 7 bases between the germline ends. CDR3 sequence: CASSQGVLSYNEQFF. DNA of the CDR3: TGCGCCAGCAGCCAAGGAGTTCTCTCCTACAATGAGCAGTTCTTC.

The CDR3 nucleotides read TGCAGCGGAACAGGGAACCAGAACACTGAAGCTTTCTTT. This encodes CSGTGNQNTEAFF. The chain joins TRBV29-1 to TRBJ1-1; tentatively, D is TRBD1 (6 bases). CDR1 is SQVTM and CDR2 is ANQGSEA in the germline V gene. Deletions cut 7 bases from V and 1 base from J, with 13 bases between. This CDR3 is built from 13 residues.

This chain links TRBV25-1 with TRBJ2-7; 8 bases align to TRBD1. Trimming cost V 7 bases and J 6 bases; bases outside gene matches: 2. Germline V lookup: CDR1 MGHDK, CDR2 SYGVNS. The CDR3 loop spans 11 amino acids. CDR3 DNA sequence: TGTGCCAGCACGGACAGGGCCGAGCAGTACTTC. This gives the protein CASTDRAEQYF.

This clone was found a few times. The chain recombines TRBV5-1 with TRBJ2-7; D possibly uses TRBD1 or TRBD2 (5 bases each). Germline V gene lookup returns CDR1 SGHRS and CDR2 YFSETQ. CDR3 length: 15 residues. The germline V and J ends were trimmed by 3 bases and 2 bases, with 15 bases remaining between them. The CDR3 is CASSWMSGATYEQYF. CDR3 sequence (DNA): TGCGCCAGCAGCTGGATGTCCGGGGCCACCTACGAGCAGTACTTC.

J is TRBJ1-5 and V is TRBV4-1; no clear D gene. Germline V gives CDR1 MGHRA, CDR2 YSYEKL. The CDR3 length is 13 residues. Trimming cost V 8 bases and J 5 bases, with 13 bases left between them. In DNA, the CDR3 is TGCGCCAGCGGCACATGGGTCGATCAGCCCCAGCATTTT. Encoded protein: CASGTWVDQPQHF.

The chain carries TRBV10-3 and TRBJ2-7; D unclear. The V end was cut by 2 bases, the J end by 2 bases, with 13 bases between. Germline-derived CDR1 and CDR2 are ENHRY and SYGVKD. CDR3 length equals 15 residues. The CDR3 spells CAISEESDGTYEQYF. As DNA, the CDR3 is TGTGCCATCAGTGAGGAGAGCGACGGAACCTACGAGCAGTACTTC.

Points on this clone: Relative to the germline gene, one junction end is altered; a read error may explain this. CDR3 sequence reads: CASSFSLGRQAQGRQDF. The CDR3 DNA sequence: TGCGCCAGCAGCTTCAGTCTCGGGCGGCAGGCGCAGGGGCGGCAGGATTTC. This chain links TRBV5-1 with TRBJ1-2; D possibly corresponds to TRBD1 (6 bases). The CDR3 has 17 residues. Germline CDR1 SGHRS, CDR2 YFSETQ.

This sequence joins TRBV6-5 and TRBJ1-1, with D possibly being TRBD1 (5 bases). The CDR3 runs to 15 residues. Germline values: CDR1 MNHEY, CDR2 SVGAGI. Trimming took off 2 bases at V and 6 bases at J, with 16 bases between the two ends. The CDR3 is CASSYGWGVRAEAFF. The CDR3 bases are TGTGCCAGCAGTTACGGGTGGGGGGTCCGTGCTGAAGCTTTCTTT.

This clone appeared once. The J gene is TRBJ2-7, the V gene TRBV2; D is uncertain. Trimming removed 3 bases from V and 1 base from J, with 10 bases in between. The CDR3 spans 14 residues. Germline CDR1 SNHLY, CDR2 FYNNEI. The CDR3 DNA reads as TGTGCCAGCAGTGATTTTACTATTTCCTACGAGCAGTACTTC. Protein sequence: CASSDFTISYEQYF.

V is TRBV7-2 and J is TRBJ2-5, with a possible D match to TRBD1 (6 bases). The CDR3 sequence is 14 residues long. Trimming pared 1 base from V and 5 bases from J, leaving 11 bases between. Germline CDR1 reads SGHTA; CDR2 reads FQGNSA. CDR3 loop: CASSLGWGRETQYF. The CDR3, as DNA: TGTGCCAGCAGCTTAGGATGGGGGCGGGAGACCCAGTACTTC.

The rearrangement uses TRBV5-1 and TRBJ1-5; TRBD1 might be the D (5 bases). CDR1 SGHRS and CDR2 YFSETQ come from the germline V gene. The V and J ends lost 0 bases and 7 bases respectively, with 14 bases between them. There are 15 residues in the CDR3. DNA for the CDR3: TGCGCCAGCAGCTTGGGTTGGGGCGGCGAACAGCCCCAGCATTTT. This codes for CASSLGWGGEQPQHF.

The rearrangement links TRBV6-1 to TRBJ2-1; D gene unclear. The V gene's germline CDR1 is MNHNS and CDR2 SASEGT. Trimming pared 1 base from V and 9 bases from J, leaving 16 bases between. CDR3 length equals 15 residues. The CDR3, as DNA: TGTGCCAGCAGTGAAGGGTCTTCGGGTCTTAGTGAGCAGTTCTTC. Protein product: CASSEGSSGLSEQFF.

This clone showed up just once. J is TRBJ1-5 and V is TRBV6-5; possible D gene TRBD1, 5 bases. Trimming left V 6 bases short and J 10 bases short, with 13 bases between. The germline V gene encodes CDR1 MNHEY and CDR2 SVGAGI. This CDR3 region has 12 residues. The CDR3 DNA follows: TGTGCCAGCAGAACATTTGGGGCTCCCCAGCATTTT. Its translation: CASRTFGAPQHF.

The chain is built from TRBV18 and TRBJ2-7; no definite D call. The CDR3 consists of 15 residues. V dropped 0 bases and J dropped 2 bases, with 11 bases sitting between them. Germline CDR1 reads KGHSH; CDR2 reads LQKENI. The CDR3 reads CASSPPLTVPYEQYF. The CDR3 DNA is TGTGCCAGCTCACCACCGTTGACGGTCCCCTACGAGCAGTACTTC.

The V and J genes are TRBV2 and TRBJ1-4, with no clear D. The CDR3 has 15 amino acids. V lost 7 bases, J lost 3 bases, and 15 bases lay in between. From germline, CDR1 is SNHLY and CDR2 FYNNEI. The CDR3, as DNA: TGTGCCAGCACTGCCAGTTCCCGGGCTAATGAAAAACTGTTTTTT. As protein: CASTASSRANEKLFF.

The chain is built from TRBV2 and TRBJ2-3; the D is unclear. This CDR3 spans 13 amino acids. Per the germline V gene, CDR1 is SNHLY and CDR2 is FYNNEI. Trimming stripped 4 bases from V and 8 bases from J, with 13 bases between. CDR3 coding DNA: TGTGCCAGCAGTGCGACTCGGGCCGGTACGCAGTATTTT. Amino acid sequence: CASSATRAGTQYF.